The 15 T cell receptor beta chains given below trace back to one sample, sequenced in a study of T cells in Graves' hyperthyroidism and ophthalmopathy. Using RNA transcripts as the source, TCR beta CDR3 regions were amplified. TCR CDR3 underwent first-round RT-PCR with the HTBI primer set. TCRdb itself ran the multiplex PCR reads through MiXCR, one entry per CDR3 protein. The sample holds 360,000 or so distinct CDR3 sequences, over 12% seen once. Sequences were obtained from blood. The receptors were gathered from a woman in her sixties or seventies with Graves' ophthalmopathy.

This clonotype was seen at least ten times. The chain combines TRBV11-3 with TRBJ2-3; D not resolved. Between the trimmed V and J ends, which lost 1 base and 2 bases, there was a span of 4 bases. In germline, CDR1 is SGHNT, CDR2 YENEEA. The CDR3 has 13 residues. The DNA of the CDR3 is TGTGCCAGCAGCTTAGGACTCACAGATACGCAGTATTTT. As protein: CASSLGLTDTQYF.

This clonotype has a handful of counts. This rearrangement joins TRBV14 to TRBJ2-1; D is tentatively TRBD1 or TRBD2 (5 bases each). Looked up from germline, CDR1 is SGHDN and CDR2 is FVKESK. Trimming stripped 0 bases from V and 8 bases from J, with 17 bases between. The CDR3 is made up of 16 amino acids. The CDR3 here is CASSQDPGLWGYEQFF. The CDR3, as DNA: TGTGCCAGCAGCCAAGATCCAGGGCTCTGGGGGTATGAGCAGTTCTTC.

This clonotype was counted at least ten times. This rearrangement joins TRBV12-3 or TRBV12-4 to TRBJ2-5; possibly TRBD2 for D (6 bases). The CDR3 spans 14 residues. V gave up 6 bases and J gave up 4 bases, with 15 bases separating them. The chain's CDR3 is CASRLAVRLETQYF. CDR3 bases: TGTGCCAGCAGACTAGCAGTTAGGCTAGAGACCCAGTACTTC.

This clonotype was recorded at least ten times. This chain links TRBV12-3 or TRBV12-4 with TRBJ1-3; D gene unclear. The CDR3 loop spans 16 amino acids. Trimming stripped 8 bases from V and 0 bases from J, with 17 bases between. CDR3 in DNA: TGTGCCAGCCTCTGGGAGGGAGACGCCTCTGGAAACACCATATATTTT. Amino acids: CASLWEGDASGNTIYF.

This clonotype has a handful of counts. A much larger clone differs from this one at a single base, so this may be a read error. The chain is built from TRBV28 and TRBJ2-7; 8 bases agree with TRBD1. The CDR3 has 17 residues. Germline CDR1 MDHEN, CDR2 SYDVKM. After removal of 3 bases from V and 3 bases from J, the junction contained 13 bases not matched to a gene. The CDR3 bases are TGTGCCAGCAGTTTCGGCCCTTCAGGGGGCGGTGGCTACGAGCAGTACTTC. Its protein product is CASSFGPSGGGGYEQYF.

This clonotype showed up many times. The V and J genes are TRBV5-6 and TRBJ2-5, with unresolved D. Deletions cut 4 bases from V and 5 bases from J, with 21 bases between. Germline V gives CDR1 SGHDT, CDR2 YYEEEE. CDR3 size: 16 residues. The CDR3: CASSDLSGRLRETQYF. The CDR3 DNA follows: TGTGCCAGCAGCGACCTGTCCGGACGGTTAAGGGAGACCCAGTACTTC.

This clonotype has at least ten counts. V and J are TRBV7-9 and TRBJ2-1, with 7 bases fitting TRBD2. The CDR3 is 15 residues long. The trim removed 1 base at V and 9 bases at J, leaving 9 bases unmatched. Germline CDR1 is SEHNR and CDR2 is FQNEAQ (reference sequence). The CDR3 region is CASSLVSGTRGEQFF. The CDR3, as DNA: TGTGCCAGCAGCTTAGTAAGCGGGACTCGGGGTGAGCAGTTCTTC.

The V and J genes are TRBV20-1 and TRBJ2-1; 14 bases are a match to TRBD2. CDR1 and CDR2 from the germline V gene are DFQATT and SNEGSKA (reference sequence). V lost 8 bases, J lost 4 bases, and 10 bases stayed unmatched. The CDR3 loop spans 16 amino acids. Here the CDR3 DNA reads TGCAGTCCGGGACTAGCGGGAGAGGTGCGGTACAATGAGCAGTTCTTC. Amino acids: CSPGLAGEVRYNEQFF.

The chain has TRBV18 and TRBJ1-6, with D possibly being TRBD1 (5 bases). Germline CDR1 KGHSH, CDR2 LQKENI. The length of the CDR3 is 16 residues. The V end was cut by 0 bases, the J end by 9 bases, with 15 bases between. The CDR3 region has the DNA TGTGCCAGCTCACCACCAGGGCAGCGACAGAGTTCACCCCTCCACTTT. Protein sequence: CASSPPGQRQSSPLHF. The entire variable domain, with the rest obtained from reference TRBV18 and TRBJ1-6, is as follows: NAGVMQNPRHLVRRRGQEARLRCSPMKGHSHVYWYRQLPEEGLKFMVYLQKENIIDESGMPKERFSAEFPKEGPSILRIQQVVRGDSAAYFCASSPPGQRQSSPLHFGNGTRLTVT.

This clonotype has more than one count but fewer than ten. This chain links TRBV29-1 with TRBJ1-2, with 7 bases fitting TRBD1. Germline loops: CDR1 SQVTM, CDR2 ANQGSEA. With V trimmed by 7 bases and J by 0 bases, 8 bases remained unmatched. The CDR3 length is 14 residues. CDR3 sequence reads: CSAGGQQPNYGYTF. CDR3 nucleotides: TGCAGCGCCGGGGGACAGCAACCTAACTATGGCTACACCTTC.

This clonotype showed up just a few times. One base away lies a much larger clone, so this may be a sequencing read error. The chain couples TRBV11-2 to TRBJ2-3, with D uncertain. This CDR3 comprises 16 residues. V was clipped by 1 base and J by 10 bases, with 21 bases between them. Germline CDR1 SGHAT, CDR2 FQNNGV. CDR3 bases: TGTGCCAGCAGCTTAGCTAGTCTCGGTCTAAGGGATGCGCAGTATTTT. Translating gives CASSLASLGLRDAQYF.

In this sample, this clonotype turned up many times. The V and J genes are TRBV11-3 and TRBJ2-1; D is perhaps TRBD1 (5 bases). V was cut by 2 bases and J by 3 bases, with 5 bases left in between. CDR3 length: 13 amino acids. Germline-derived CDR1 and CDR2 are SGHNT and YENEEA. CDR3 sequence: CASSLQGYNEQFF. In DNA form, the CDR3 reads TGTGCCAGCAGCTTACAGGGCTACAATGAGCAGTTCTTC. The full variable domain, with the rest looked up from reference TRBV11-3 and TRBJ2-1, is EAGVVQSPRYKIIEKKQPVAFWCNPISGHNTLYWYLQNLGQGPELLIRYENEEAVDDSQLPKDRFSAERLKGVDSTLKIQPAELGDSAVYLCASSLQGYNEQFFGPGTRLTVL.

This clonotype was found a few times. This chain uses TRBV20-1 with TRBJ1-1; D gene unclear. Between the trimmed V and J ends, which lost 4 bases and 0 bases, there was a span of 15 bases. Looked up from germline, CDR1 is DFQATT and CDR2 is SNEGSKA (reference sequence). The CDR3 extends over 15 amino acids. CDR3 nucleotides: TGCAGTGCTACCAGATGGGGAGGGATGAACACTGAAGCTTTCTTT. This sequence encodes CSATRWGGMNTEAFF.

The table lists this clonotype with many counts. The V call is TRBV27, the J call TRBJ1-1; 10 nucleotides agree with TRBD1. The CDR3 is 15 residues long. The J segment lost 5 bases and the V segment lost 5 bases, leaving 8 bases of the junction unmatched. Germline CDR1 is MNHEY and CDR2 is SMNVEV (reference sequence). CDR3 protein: CASSGMTGGFTEAFF. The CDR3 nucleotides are TGTGCCAGCAGTGGAATGACAGGGGGCTTTACTGAAGCTTTCTTT.

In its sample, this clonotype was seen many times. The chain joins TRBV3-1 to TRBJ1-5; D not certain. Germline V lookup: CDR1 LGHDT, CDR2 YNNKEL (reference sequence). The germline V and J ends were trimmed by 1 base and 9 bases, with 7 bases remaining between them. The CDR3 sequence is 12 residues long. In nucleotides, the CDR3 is TGTGCCAGCAGCCAAGGGACTCGGCCCCAGCATTTT. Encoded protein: CASSQGTRPQHF.